This T cell receptor (beta chain) is drawn from a study of shared clonotypes between healthy human individuals. A word on this clone: Antigen unknown.

Selected positively for CCR7 and CD45RO-negative, naive CD8 cells excluded terminally differentiated effector memory CD45RA+ cells. Splitting of each subset's genomic DNA was done evenly across several immunoSEQ plates. Per the authors' pipeline: Filtering differed because ImmunoSEQ produced junction-only sequences that carried no quality scores. Measured with immunoSEQ multiplex PCR; TCRdb has only the in-frame clones, and not every one. V and J calls plus clone size are reproduced from that table; the DNA served to infer D and trimming. The sample includes millions of clones, under 95% of them seen just once. Study results and limitations: Rarefaction analysis demonstrated incomplete sorted-subset sequencing notwithstanding large depth. The study found lower generation probabilities in non-shared clonotypes than in those shared by all four donors.

This CDR3 is 16 amino acids long. CDR1 and CDR2 from the germline V gene are SGHVS and FNYEAQ. Trimming shortened V by 1 base and J by 1 base, and 10 bases separated the two germline ends. The J gene is TRBJ2-2, the V gene TRBV7-6, with D possibly TRBD2 on 5 matching bases. Input material: naive CD8+ T cells from PBMCs. This TCR was recovered from a man aged 18 to 29 in good health. Some clones in this sample may be carry-over from other donors' samples. CDR3 loop: CASSLDVGGNTGELFF. As DNA, the CDR3 is TGTGCCAGCAGCTTAGATGTCGGAGGGAACACCGGGGAGCTGTTTTTT.